The TCR beta chain under discussion was sequenced for a study of blood T cell repertoires in COVID-19. Study-wide context: Collection of acute and convalescent COVID-19 samples took place in the United States, Italy and Spain.

Per the authors' pipeline: Estimated nucleated cell counts came from reference gene primer amplification. Produced via immunoSEQ multiplex PCR; TCRdb's table is partial and in-frame only. Clonal size and the V and J genes are those of that table, whereas D and trimming came from the DNA. Found here are approximately 330,000 clones, approximately 90% of them singletons; the top ten hold approximately 4%. Germline CDR1 reads MNHEY; CDR2 reads SMNVEV (reference sequence). V shed 2 bases and J shed 0 bases, with 14 bases lying between them. This CDR3 is 16 amino acids long. This clonotype was sampled from a woman between 50 and 59 years old with active or convalescent COVID-19. The V and J genes are TRBV27 and TRBJ2-7; tentatively, D is TRBD1 (6 bases). Sequencing was performed on peripheral blood. CDR3 nucleotide sequence: TGTGCCAGCAGTTTAGCCACAGGGTTCAGCTCCTACGAGCAGTACTTC. Amino acids: CASSLATGFSSYEQYF.